Below, one T cell receptor beta chain is given with its context. Antigen specificity is unknown. Losses at the gene ends were 4 bases for V and 4 bases for J; bases not matched to a gene: 8. The CDR3 spans 15 residues. Germline lookup yields CDR1 SGHDT and CDR2 YYEEEE. This entry is derived from a study of cytomegalovirus exposure and HLA in healthy donors. Study findings and constraints: No immune exposure information besides CMV serostatus was available. Of the V segments, some could not be distinguished, including TRBV6-2 and TRBV6-3, and were excluded.

The PCR employed 60 Vbeta primers together with 13 Jbeta primers. This table comes from immunoSEQ multiplex PCR, and its TCRdb copy is limited to in-frame clones, with some not included. Among 190,000 or so clones listed, roughly 87% were seen once. V is TRBV5-6 and J is TRBJ2-3; 8 nucleotides agree with TRBD1. This sequence was found in a man aged 50-59 years in good health and CMV-seronegative. The sample taken for sequencing was PBMCs. For the CDR3, the DNA is TGTGCCAGCAGCATCAGGACAGGGCTGTCAGATACGCAGTATTTT. Amino acids: CASSIRTGLSDTQYF.